A single sample is the source of the 5 T cell receptor beta chains below, sequenced in a study of CXCR3-negative and CXCR3-positive naive CD8 T cells. Study outcomes and limitations: Higher TRB CDR3 hydrophobicity marked CXCR3-positive naive cells relative to CXCR3-negative naive cells.

The libraries of TRB cDNA were constructed through 5' RACE using UMI labels. No DNA is given; TCRdb re-called the 5' RACE reads and lists each CDR3 protein once. This sample's clone table lists tens of thousands of distinct CDR3 sequences. Antigens of these TCRs are unknown. The sample comprised naive CXCR3+ CD8+ T cells from blood. The sample's subset: CD45RO-CCR7+CD27+CD95- naive CD8+ T cells expressing CXCR3 (TNR3+). The receptors shown here come from a human donor in good health. Some clones in this sample may be carry-over from other donors' samples.

The chain joins TRBV6-2 or TRBV6-3 to TRBJ2-1. The CDR3 runs 13 residues. Germline CDR1 and CDR2: MNHEY and SVGEGT. The CDR3 loop reads CASSYWLNNEQFF.

The chain couples TRBV20-1 to TRBJ1-1; TCRdb's assignment of TRBD1 cannot be checked, as there is no DNA. The CDR3 is 14 residues long. Germline CDR1 reads DFQATT; CDR2 reads SNEGSKA (reference sequence). CDR3: CSAYRDRTNTEAFF.

The chain is built from TRBV4-1 and TRBJ2-5; TCRdb indicates TRBD1, and absent DNA this call remains unverified. This CDR3 has 15 amino acids. Germline V gives CDR1 MGHRA, CDR2 YSYEKL. CDR3: CASSQRGQAGKTQYF.

The rearrangement joins TRBV7-6 to TRBJ1-4; the TRBD1 assignment by TCRdb is unverifiable without DNA. The CDR3 length is 13 residues. Germline lookup yields CDR1 SGHVS and CDR2 FNYEAQ. CDR3 sequence: CASREGQDEKLFF.

The chain recombines TRBV7-9 with TRBJ2-4. Germline V gene data show CDR1 as SEHNR and CDR2 as FQNEAQ (reference sequence). CDR3 length: 14 amino acids. CDR3 protein: CASSLLEAKNIQYF.